One and the same sample provided the 18 T cell receptor beta chains below, sequenced in a study of shared clonotypes between healthy human individuals. The method was immunoSEQ multiplex PCR; TCRdb's version includes in-frame clones alone and lacks a portion of them. This table holds a few hundred thousand clones, about 69% found once. The sample comprised memory CD4+ T cells sorted from blood. Noted subset: CD45RA-negative fraction. The receptors shown here come from a man aged 30 to 39 in good health.

The rearrangement joins TRBV28 to TRBJ2-1, with D possibly called TRBD1 or TRBD2 (6 bases each). CDR1 MDHEN and CDR2 SYDVKM come from the germline V gene. CDR3 length equals 15 residues. The germline V and J ends were trimmed by 5 bases and 5 bases, with 16 bases remaining between them. CDR3 amino acids: CASSPTGGGHNEQFF. CDR3 in DNA: TGTGCCAGCAGTCCGACAGGTGGGGGGCACAATGAGCAGTTCTTC.

A remark on this clone: This may come from a read error, since a much larger clone is one base off. This sequence joins TRBV7-9 and TRBJ2-7; weak D call: TRBD1 (6 bases). Trimming stripped 4 bases from V and 2 bases from J, with 15 bases between. CDR1 and CDR2 from the germline V gene are SEHNR and FQNEAQ (reference sequence). This CDR3 comprises 15 residues. The CDR3 DNA sequence: TGTGCCAGCAGCTCCAACAGGGCATCAGCCTACGAGCAGTACTTC. Residues: CASSSNRASAYEQYF.

The chain carries TRBV25-1 and TRBJ2-3; TRBD2 might be the D (6 bases). CDR1 and CDR2 from the germline V gene are MGHDK and SYGVNS. Trimming stripped 1 base from V and 0 bases from J, with 8 bases between. The CDR3 consists of 15 residues. The CDR3 nucleotides read TGTGCCAGCAGTGAATTGCGGGGTAGCACAGATACGCAGTATTTT. This sequence encodes CASSELRGSTDTQYF.

This chain joins TRBV2 and TRBJ1-5; D is perhaps TRBD1 (5 bases). This CDR3 spans 15 amino acids. Germline V gives CDR1 SNHLY, CDR2 FYNNEI. V lost 6 bases and J lost 0, with 12 bases in between. The CDR3 region has the DNA TGTGCCAGCAGCTATTTGGGGGTTAGCAATCAGCCCCAGCATTTT. This gives the protein CASSYLGVSNQPQHF.

The rearrangement uses TRBV18 and TRBJ2-5; D is perhaps TRBD2 (6 bases). Trimming shortened V by 4 bases and J by 5 bases, and 20 bases separated the two germline ends. Germline V gene lookup returns CDR1 KGHSH and CDR2 LQKENI. This CDR3 is 16 amino acids long. The DNA for the CDR3 is TGTGCCAGCTCACGTGCCTTTACTAGCTTGGGGGAGACCCAGTACTTC. Its translation is CASSRAFTSLGETQYF. The whole variable domain, remainder taken from reference TRBV18 and TRBJ2-5, is NAGVMQNPRHLVRRRGQEARLRCSPMKGHSHVYWYRQLPEEGLKFMVYLQKENIIDESGMPKERFSAEFPKEGPSILRIQQVVRGDSAAYFCASSRAFTSLGETQYFGPGTRLLVL.

The rearrangement links TRBV28 to TRBJ2-7, with 9 bases identical to TRBD2. J gave up 3 bases and V 6 bases, and 9 bases lay outside the gene matches. CDR3 length: 15 amino acids. CDR1 and CDR2 from the germline V gene are MDHEN and SYDVKM. The CDR3 nucleotides read TGTGCCAGCAGCCCAGGGACTAGCTGGGGCTACGAGCAGTACTTC. Encoded protein: CASSPGTSWGYEQYF.

The chain carries TRBV5-1 and TRBJ2-2, with TRBD2 as a possible D gene (6 bases). The germline V gene has CDR1 SGHRS and CDR2 YFSETQ. Trimming shortened V by 3 bases and J by 5 bases, and 17 bases separated the two germline ends. CDR3 length: 16 residues. CDR3 DNA: TGCGCCAGCAGCTCGCTAGCGATCTCGGGGACCGGGGAGCTGTTTTTT. This codes for CASSSLAISGTGELFF.

The genes are TRBV11-3 and TRBJ2-1; 8 bases map to TRBD1. Trimming cost V 1 base and J 9 bases; bases outside gene matches: 2. This CDR3 contains 13 residues. Germline values: CDR1 SGHNT, CDR2 YENEEA. CDR3 sequence reads: CASSLGTGSEQFF. CDR3 DNA: TGTGCCAGCAGCTTAGGGACAGGGAGTGAGCAGTTCTTC.

The gene calls are TRBV14 and TRBJ2-3, with 8 bases matching TRBD2. J was trimmed by 7 bases and V by 0 bases; bases with no gene match: 3. This CDR3 is built from 14 residues. The V gene's germline CDR1 is SGHDN and CDR2 FVKESK. CDR3 in DNA: TGTGCCAGCAGCCAAGAAGGGACTAGAAATACGCAGTATTTT. This translates into CASSQEGTRNTQYF.

Concerning this clone itself: Other nucleotide sequences from this sample produce the same CDR3. The rearrangement joins TRBV6-1 to TRBJ2-1; 9 bases map to TRBD2. V lost 5 bases and J lost 3; bases outside the gene matches: 5. The CDR3 has 15 amino acids. Germline lookup yields CDR1 MNHNS and CDR2 SASEGT. This CDR3 reads CASSPLAGNYNEQFF. The CDR3 DNA reads as TGTGCCAGCAGTCCCCTAGCGGGGAACTACAATGAGCAGTTCTTC.

This clone came up once. This chain uses TRBV19 with TRBJ2-7; 8 bases are a match to TRBD2. The ends lost 6 bases at V and 1 base at J; junction bases unmatched: 14. Germline V CDR1 and CDR2: LNHDA, SQIVND (reference sequence). The CDR3 is made up of 17 amino acids. CDR3 amino acids: CASSRPTSGSDSYEQYF. The CDR3 DNA reads as TGTGCCAGTAGCCGACCCACGAGCGGGAGCGATTCCTACGAGCAGTACTTC.

This clone was picked up a small number of times. This chain connects TRBV6-5 to TRBJ1-2; tentatively, D is TRBD1 (6 bases). In germline, CDR1 is MNHEY, CDR2 SVGAGI. Trimming stripped 10 bases from V and 6 bases from J, with 12 bases between. The CDR3 consists of 11 residues. CDR3 nucleotide sequence: TGTGCCAACTCGGACAGTCATGGCTACACCTTC. This encodes CANSDSHGYTF.

This sequence joins TRBV7-2 and TRBJ2-7; 8 bases fit TRBD1. Germline-derived CDR1 and CDR2 are SGHTA and FQGNSA. This CDR3 is 15 amino acids long. Trimming removed 0 bases from V and 3 bases from J; junction bases left unmatched: 4. The DNA of the CDR3 is TGTGCCAGCAGCTTAGCGGGGACAGGCGACTACGAGCAGTACTTC. Translated: CASSLAGTGDYEQYF.

The chain uses TRBV2 and TRBJ1-3, with D uncertain. Trimming shortened V by 6 bases and J by 0 bases, and 6 bases separated the two germline ends. There are 13 residues in the CDR3. Germline CDR1 SNHLY, CDR2 FYNNEI. The CDR3 region is CASSYYSGNTIYF. In DNA, the CDR3 is TGTGCCAGCAGCTATTACTCTGGAAACACCATATATTTT.

The J gene is TRBJ2-1, the V gene TRBV6-1; D gene uncertain. V was shortened by 8 bases and J by 1 base, with 9 bases between the two germline ends. CDR3 length: 13 amino acids. Germline values: CDR1 MNHNS, CDR2 SASEGT. The CDR3 DNA sequence: TGTGCCAGCCTCGCTCTTTCCTACAATGAGCAGTTCTTC. It codes for CASLALSYNEQFF.

This clone showed up just a few times. The chain has TRBV7-8 and TRBJ2-7; 7 bases agree with TRBD2. Germline CDR1 and CDR2: SGHVS and FQNEAQ. Losses at the gene ends were 6 bases for V and 3 bases for J; bases not matched to a gene: 11. This CDR3 is 15 amino acids long. CDR3 region: CASSSSGPGNYEQYF. The CDR3 DNA reads TGTGCCAGCAGTTCTAGCGGCCCCGGAAACTACGAGCAGTACTTC.

V is TRBV7-8 and J is TRBJ1-2, with 9 bases identical to TRBD1. The CDR3 extends over 16 amino acids. Germline V CDR1 and CDR2: SGHVS, FQNEAQ. The trim removed 6 bases at V and 4 bases at J, leaving 12 bases unmatched. The CDR3 sequence is CASSSLNRGRSYGYTF. The DNA for the CDR3 is TGTGCCAGCAGTTCGCTTAACAGGGGGCGTTCCTATGGCTACACCTTC.

The chain employs TRBV12-5 and TRBJ2-3; TRBD2 matches at 9 bases. The germline V gene encodes CDR1 LGHNT and CDR2 FRNRAP. V lost 1 base to trimming and J lost 11 bases; unmatched junction nucleotides: 7. The CDR3 runs 14 residues. CDR3 protein: CASGLGGSGSQQYF. Written as DNA, the CDR3 is TGTGCTAGTGGTTTGGGCGGTAGCGGGAGTCAGCAGTATTTT.